This entry concerns a single T cell receptor (beta chain). Unmatched junction bases numbered 18, after V lost 4 bases and J lost 7 bases. Germline-derived CDR1 and CDR2 are LNHDA and SQIVND (reference sequence). The CDR3 covers 18 residues. The data stem from a study of shared clonotypes between healthy human individuals. In the original analysis: Quality scores were absent from the junction-only immunoSEQ sequences, so filtering differed. Libraries were prepared by immunoSEQ multiplex PCR; TCRdb keeps only in-frame clonotypes and omits some of them. That table furnishes V, J and clone size, whereas the DNA furnished D and trimming. The table shows over 1.4 million clones, with 95% to 97% occurring only once.

This receptor was identified in a man aged 30-40 years in good health. Sequencing was done on a sample of naive CD4+ T cells sorted from blood. Subset indicated: CD45RA+ positively selected. This chain links TRBV19 with TRBJ2-1; 8 nucleotides line up with TRBD1. For the CDR3, the DNA is TGTGCCAGTAGTAGGGGACAGGTATTTTATAGAACTATAAATGAGCAGTTCTTC. It specifies CASSRGQVFYRTINEQFF.